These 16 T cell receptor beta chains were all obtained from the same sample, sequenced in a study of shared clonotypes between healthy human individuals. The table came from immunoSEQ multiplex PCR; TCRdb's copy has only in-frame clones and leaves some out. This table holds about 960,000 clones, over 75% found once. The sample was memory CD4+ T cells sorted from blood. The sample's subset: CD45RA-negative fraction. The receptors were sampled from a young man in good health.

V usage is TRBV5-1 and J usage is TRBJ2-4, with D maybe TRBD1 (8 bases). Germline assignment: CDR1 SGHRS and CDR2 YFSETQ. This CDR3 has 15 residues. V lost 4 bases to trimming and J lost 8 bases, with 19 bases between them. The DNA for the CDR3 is TGCGCCAGCAGCATTGACAGGGGAGGGGGAGACATTCAGTACTTC. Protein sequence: CASSIDRGGGDIQYF.

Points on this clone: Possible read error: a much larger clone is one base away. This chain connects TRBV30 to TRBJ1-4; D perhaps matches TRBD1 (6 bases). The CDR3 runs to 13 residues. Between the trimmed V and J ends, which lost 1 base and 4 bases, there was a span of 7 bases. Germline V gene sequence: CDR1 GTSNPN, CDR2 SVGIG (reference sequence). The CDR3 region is CAWSAGVNEKLFF. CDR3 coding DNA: TGTGCCTGGAGTGCAGGGGTTAATGAAAAACTGTTTTTT.

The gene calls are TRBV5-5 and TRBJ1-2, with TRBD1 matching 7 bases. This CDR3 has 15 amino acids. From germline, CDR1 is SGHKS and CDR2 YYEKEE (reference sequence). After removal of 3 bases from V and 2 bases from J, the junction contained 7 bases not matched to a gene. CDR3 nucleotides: TGTGCCAGCAGCTACTCGACAGGGCAGAACTATGGCTACACCTTC. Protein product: CASSYSTGQNYGYTF.

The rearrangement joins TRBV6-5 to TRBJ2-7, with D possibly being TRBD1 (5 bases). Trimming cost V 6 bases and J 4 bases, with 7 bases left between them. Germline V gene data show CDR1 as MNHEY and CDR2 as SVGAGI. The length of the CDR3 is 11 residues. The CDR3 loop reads CASRAGYEQYF. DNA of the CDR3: TGTGCCAGCAGAGCAGGGTACGAGCAGTACTTC.

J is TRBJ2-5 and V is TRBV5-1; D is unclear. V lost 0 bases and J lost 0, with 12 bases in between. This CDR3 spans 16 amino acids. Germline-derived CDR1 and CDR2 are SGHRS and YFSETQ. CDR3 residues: CASSLGFAGDQETQYF. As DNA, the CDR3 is TGCGCCAGCAGCTTGGGCTTCGCCGGTGACCAAGAGACCCAGTACTTC.

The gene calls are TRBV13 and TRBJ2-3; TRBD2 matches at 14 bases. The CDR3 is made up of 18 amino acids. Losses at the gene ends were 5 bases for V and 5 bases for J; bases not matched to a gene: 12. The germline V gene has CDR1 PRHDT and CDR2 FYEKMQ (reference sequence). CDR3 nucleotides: TGTGCCAGCAGCGTATGGACTAGCGGGAGGTGGGGGATAGATACGCAGTATTTT. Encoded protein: CASSVWTSGRWGIDTQYF.

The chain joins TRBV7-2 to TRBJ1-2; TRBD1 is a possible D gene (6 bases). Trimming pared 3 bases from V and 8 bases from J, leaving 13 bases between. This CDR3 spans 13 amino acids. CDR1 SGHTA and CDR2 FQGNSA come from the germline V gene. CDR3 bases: TGTGCCAGCAGCTTTAGGGGGGCGCCGGGCTACACCTTC. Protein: CASSFRGAPGYTF.

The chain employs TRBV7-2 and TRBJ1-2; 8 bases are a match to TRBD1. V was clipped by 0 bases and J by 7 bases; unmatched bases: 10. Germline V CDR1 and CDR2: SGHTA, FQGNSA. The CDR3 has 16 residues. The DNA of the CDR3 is TGTGCCAGCAGCTTAGCGGGTGGGCAGGGGGCCGTTGGCTACACCTTC. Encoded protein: CASSLAGGQGAVGYTF.

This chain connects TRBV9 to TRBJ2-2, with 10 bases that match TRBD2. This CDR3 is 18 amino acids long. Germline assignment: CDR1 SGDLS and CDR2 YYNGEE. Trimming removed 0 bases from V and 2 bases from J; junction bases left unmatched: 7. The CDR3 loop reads CASSVGLAGEVNTGELFF. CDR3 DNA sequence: TGTGCCAGCAGCGTAGGGCTAGCGGGAGAAGTAAACACCGGGGAGCTGTTTTTT.

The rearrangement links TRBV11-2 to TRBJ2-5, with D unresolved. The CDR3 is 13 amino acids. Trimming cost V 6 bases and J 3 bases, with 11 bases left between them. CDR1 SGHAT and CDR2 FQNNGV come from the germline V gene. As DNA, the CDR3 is TGTGCCAGCAGATTTTGGGCCGAAGAGACCCAGTACTTC. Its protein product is CASRFWAEETQYF.

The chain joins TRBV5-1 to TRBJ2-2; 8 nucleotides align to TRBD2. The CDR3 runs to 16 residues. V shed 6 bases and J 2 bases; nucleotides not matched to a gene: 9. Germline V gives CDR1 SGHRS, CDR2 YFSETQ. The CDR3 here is CASTLSGAVNTGELFF. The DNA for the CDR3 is TGCGCCAGCACCCTTAGCGGGGCCGTTAACACCGGGGAGCTGTTTTTT.

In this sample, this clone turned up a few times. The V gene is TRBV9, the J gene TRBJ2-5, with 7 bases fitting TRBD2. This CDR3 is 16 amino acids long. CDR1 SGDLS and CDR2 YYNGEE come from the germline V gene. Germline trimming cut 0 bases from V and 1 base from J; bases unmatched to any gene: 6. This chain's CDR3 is CASSVDGASGQETQYF. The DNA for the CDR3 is TGTGCCAGCAGCGTAGACGGGGCTAGCGGCCAAGAGACCCAGTACTTC.

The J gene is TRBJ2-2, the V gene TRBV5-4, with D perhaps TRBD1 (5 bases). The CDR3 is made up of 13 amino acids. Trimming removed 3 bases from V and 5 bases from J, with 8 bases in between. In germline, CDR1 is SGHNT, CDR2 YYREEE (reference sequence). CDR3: CASSYDRTGELFF. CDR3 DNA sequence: TGTGCCAGCAGCTACGACAGAACCGGGGAGCTGTTTTTT.

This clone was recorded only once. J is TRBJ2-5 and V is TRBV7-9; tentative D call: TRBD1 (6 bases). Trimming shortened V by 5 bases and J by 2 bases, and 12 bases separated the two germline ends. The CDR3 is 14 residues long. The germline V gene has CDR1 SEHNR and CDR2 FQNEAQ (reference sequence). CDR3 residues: CASSRGTVQETQYF. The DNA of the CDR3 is TGTGCCAGCAGCAGGGGGACGGTACAAGAGACCCAGTACTTC.

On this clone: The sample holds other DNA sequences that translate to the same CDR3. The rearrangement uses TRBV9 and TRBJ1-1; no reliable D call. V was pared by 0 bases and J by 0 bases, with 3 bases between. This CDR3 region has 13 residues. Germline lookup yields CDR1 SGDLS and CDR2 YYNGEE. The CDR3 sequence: CASSVDLNTEAFF. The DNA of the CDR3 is TGTGCCAGCAGCGTAGATTTGAACACTGAAGCTTTCTTT.

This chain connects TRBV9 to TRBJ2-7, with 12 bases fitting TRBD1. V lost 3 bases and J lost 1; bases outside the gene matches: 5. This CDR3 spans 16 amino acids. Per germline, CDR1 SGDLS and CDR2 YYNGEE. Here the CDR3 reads CASSEGTGGGSYEQYF. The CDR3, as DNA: TGTGCCAGCAGCGAGGGGACAGGGGGCGGTTCCTACGAGCAGTACTTC.